This entry lists 30 T cell receptor beta chains sequenced from one sample in a study of read filtering for tumor transcriptome and immune sequencing. From about 400 ng of RNA, a library with molecular barcoded alpha/delta and beta/gamma adaptors was made. TCRdb called the reads again in MiXCR, with one record for every CDR3 protein. This sample carries about 40,000 distinct CDR3 sequences, about 10% of them seen once, and the ten largest clones take around 35%. Input material: a population of CD138-negative cells sorted from bone marrow. Source of these receptors: a donor at least 40 years old with multiple myeloma.

The sample holds many counts of this clonotype. V gene TRBV30 combines with J gene TRBJ2-7, with a possible D match to TRBD1 (6 bases). Per the germline V gene, CDR1 is GTSNPN and CDR2 is SVGIG (reference sequence). This CDR3 comprises 11 residues. Deletions cut 2 bases from V and 6 bases from J, with 8 bases between. CDR3 amino acids: CAWSRGGEQYF. The CDR3 DNA follows: TGTGCCTGGAGTAGAGGGGGCGAGCAGTACTTC.

This clonotype was seen many times. The chain joins TRBV10-2 to TRBJ1-4; possibly TRBD1 for D (5 bases). CDR3 length equals 13 residues. With 6 bases removed from V and 6 bases from J, the gap between germline ends came to 11 bases. Germline loops: CDR1 WSHSY, CDR2 SAAADI. CDR3 residues: CASSWDGYEKLFF. CDR3 DNA sequence: TGCGCCAGCAGCTGGGACGGGTATGAAAAACTGTTTTTT.

This clonotype was seen at least ten times. CDR3 sequence: CATSEPRQVNEQFF. The CDR3 DNA is TGTGCCACCAGTGAACCCAGACAGGTTAATGAGCAGTTCTTC. The chain has TRBV24-1 and TRBJ2-1; D possibly corresponds to TRBD1 (6 bases). Germline CDR1 and CDR2: KGHDR and SFDVKD. Trimming took 4 bases from V and 7 from J, leaving 13 bases between them. This CDR3 contains 14 residues.

This clonotype was observed many times. The V gene is TRBV28, the J gene TRBJ1-2; tentatively, D is TRBD1 (6 bases). The CDR3 has 13 residues. The V and J ends lost 6 bases and 4 bases respectively, with 12 bases between them. CDR1 MDHEN and CDR2 SYDVKM come from the germline V gene. The CDR3 is CASSPRGAYGYTF. CDR3 DNA: TGTGCCAGCAGCCCCCGGGGGGCCTATGGCTACACCTTC.

Relative to its sample, this clonotype is medium-sized (0.01 to 0.1%). V and J are TRBV27 and TRBJ2-1; 7 nucleotides match TRBD2. Germline CDR1 MNHEY, CDR2 SMNVEV (reference sequence). The CDR3 covers 15 residues. V lost 2 bases and J lost 3; bases outside the gene matches: 4. The CDR3 coding sequence is TGTGCCAGCAGTTTAAGAGCGGGGAACTACAATGAGCAGTTCTTC. It encodes CASSLRAGNYNEQFF.

This clonotype was recorded many times. The chain is built from TRBV2 and TRBJ2-1, with TRBD1 matching 7 bases. The junction had 7 bases not matched to a gene; V was cut back by 7 bases and J by 7 bases. The CDR3 covers 13 residues. Germline lookup yields CDR1 SNHLY and CDR2 FYNNEI. The CDR3 region is CASTRGPGNEQFF. CDR3 DNA sequence: TGTGCCAGCACGAGGGGGCCGGGGAATGAGCAGTTCTTC. The whole variable domain, remainder taken from reference TRBV2 and TRBJ2-1, is EPEVTQTPSHQVTQMGQEVILRCVPISNHLYFYWYRQILGQKVEFLVSFYNNEISEKSEIFDDQFSVERPDGSNFTLKIRSTKLEDSAMYFCASTRGPGNEQFFGPGTRLTVL.

This clonotype was counted ten times or more. The CDR3 protein is CASSLYIPSGWGIGANVLTF. The CDR3 DNA reads TGTGCCAGCAGTCTTTATATACCCTCCGGGTGGGGGATCGGGGCCAACGTCCTGACTTTC. The V call is TRBV27, the J call TRBJ2-6; either TRBD1 or TRBD2 may fit D (5 bases each). CDR1 and CDR2 (germline): MNHEY, SMNVEV (reference sequence). This CDR3 spans 20 amino acids. The V and J ends lost 5 bases and 4 bases respectively, with 27 bases between them.

To note about this clonotype: The CDR3 end shows no conserved phenylalanine or tryptophan, and so a read error is likely. No DNA is shown, since the ends of the CDR3 on it are uncertain; the CDR3 is the one TCRdb lists. The V gene is TRBV29-1, the J gene TRBJ2-1. Germline lookup yields CDR1 SQVTM and CDR2 ANQGSEA. A total of 12 residues make up the CDR3, ends included. CDR3 residues: CSIEDMNNEQIY.

This clonotype was found many times. At one end the junction does not follow the germline gene, possibly because of a read error. The chain uses TRBV7-2 and TRBJ2-5, with 10 bases identical to TRBD2. The germline V gene has CDR1 SGHTA and CDR2 FQGNSA. CDR3 length: 15 amino acids. CDR3 protein: CASSLALAGQETQYF. The CDR3 DNA follows: TGTGCCAGCAGCTTAGCACTAGCGGGGCAAGAGACCCAGTATTTC.

Ten or more counts support this clonotype. The chain employs TRBV5-6 and TRBJ1-1; D perhaps matches TRBD1 (5 bases). CDR1 SGHDT and CDR2 YYEEEE come from the germline V gene. This CDR3 has 15 amino acids. V lost 1 base and J 1 base, leaving 11 bases between the germline ends. CDR3 bases: TGTGCCAGCAGCTTGATTGCGGGGCCGAACACTGAAGCTTTCTTT. Translation gives CASSLIAGPNTEAFF.

This clonotype was recorded many times. This chain connects TRBV28 to TRBJ1-5; D uncertain. V gave up 3 bases and J gave up 5 bases, with 14 bases separating them. The length of the CDR3 is 15 residues. Germline loops: CDR1 MDHEN, CDR2 SYDVKM. CDR3 protein: CASSFSPRTYQPQHF. Here the CDR3 DNA reads TGTGCCAGCAGTTTTTCCCCGAGGACTTATCAGCCCCAGCATTTT. The complete variable domain, with remaining parts taken from reference TRBV28 and TRBJ1-5, reads DVKVTQSSRYLVKRTGEKVFLECVQDMDHENMFWYRQDPGLGLRLIYFSYDVKMKEKGDIPEGYSVSREKKERFSLILESASTNQTSMYLCASSFSPRTYQPQHFGDGTRLSIL.

The table lists this clonotype with a few counts. This chain links TRBV6-5 with TRBJ2-5; 7 positions agree with TRBD2. The CDR3 sequence is 15 residues long. J lost 5 bases, V lost 2 bases, and 8 bases had no gene match. Germline V gene data show CDR1 as MNHEY and CDR2 as SVGAGI. CDR3 sequence reads: CASSYGTGGGETQYF. The CDR3 nucleotides are TGTGCCAGCAGTTACGGAACTGGGGGGGGGGAGACCCAGTACTTC.

Many counts were recorded for this clonotype. The chain has TRBV6-1 and TRBJ2-7, with D perhaps TRBD1 (5 bases). V lost 2 bases to trimming and J lost 2 bases, with 7 bases between them. This CDR3 comprises 13 residues. Per the germline V gene, CDR1 is MNHNS and CDR2 is SASEGT. CDR3 DNA sequence: TGTGCCAGCAGTGAATGGGGCGCCTACGAGCAGTACTTC. The encoded protein is CASSEWGAYEQYF.

This clonotype has at least ten counts. Because the CDR3 is missing its conserved closing phenylalanine or tryptophan, this is likely a read error. The DNA is left out, because the CDR3 cannot be placed on it with certainty; the CDR3 is given as TCRdb lists it. The CDR3 region is CASNRGVGRAWL. This chain uses TRBV11-2 with TRBJ2-1; TRBD2 is the table's D call and was not checked against the DNA. From germline, CDR1 is SGHAT and CDR2 FQNNGV. The CDR3 has 12 amino acids, counting both end residues.

This clonotype has just one count. A much larger clone is a single base away; this may be a read error. This chain uses TRBV12-5 with TRBJ2-5; D unresolved. The CDR3 consists of 13 residues. Looked up from germline, CDR1 is LGHNT and CDR2 is FRNRAP. CDR3 residues: CASGLWTSEAQHF. The CDR3 DNA reads TGTGCTAGTGGTTTATGGACGTCTGAGGCCCAGCACTTC.

At least ten counts were recorded for this clonotype. The chain carries TRBV15 and TRBJ2-2, with unresolved D. The CDR3 has 13 amino acids. V was pared by 5 bases and J by 5 bases, with 9 bases between. The germline V gene has CDR1 LNHNV and CDR2 YYDKDF (reference sequence). The CDR3 region has the DNA TGTGCCACCAGCCCCCCTGGGACCGGGGAGCTGTTTTTT. Encoded protein: CATSPPGTGELFF.

This clonotype showed up many times. This rearrangement joins TRBV28 to TRBJ2-3; the match to TRBD2 covers 12 bases. The CDR3 totals 15 residues. The V and J ends lost 4 bases and 6 bases, in that order; junction bases with no gene match: 5. Germline CDR1 and CDR2: MDHEN and SYDVKM. Here the CDR3 DNA reads TGTGCCAGCAGTTCAGGACTAGCGGGAACGGATACGCAGTATTTT. Translating gives CASSSGLAGTDTQYF.

This clonotype turned up a few times. The chain employs TRBV28 and TRBJ2-7; D unresolved. The CDR3 loop spans 13 amino acids. Germline CDR1 and CDR2: MDHEN and SYDVKM. V was cut by 5 bases and J by 8 bases, with 16 bases left in between. CDR3 loop: CASSLPDRVQQYF. CDR3 coding DNA: TGTGCCAGCAGTCTCCCAGATAGGGTTCAGCAGTACTTC. The whole variable domain, remainder taken from reference TRBV28 and TRBJ2-7, is DVKVTQSSRYLVKRTGEKVFLECVQDMDHENMFWYRQDPGLGLRLIYFSYDVKMKEKGDIPEGYSVSREKKERFSLILESASTNQTSMYLCASSLPDRVQQYFGPGTRLTVT.

This clonotype has a count of ten or more. V gene TRBV29-1 combines with J gene TRBJ2-3; D gene unclear. The CDR3 loop spans 15 amino acids. V was clipped by 1 base and J by 4 bases, with 15 bases between them. Germline CDR1 and CDR2: SQVTM and ANQGSEA. The CDR3 reads CSVEGGRVAADTQYF. The CDR3, as DNA: TGCAGCGTTGAAGGAGGACGGGTGGCCGCAGATACGCAGTATTTT.

This clonotype came up many times. The CDR3 region has the DNA TGTGCCATCAGTGTCGGACAGGGCCTGGGATCACCCCTCCACTTT. This encodes CAISVGQGLGSPLHF. J is TRBJ1-6 and V is TRBV10-3; 8 bases line up with TRBD1. After removal of 4 bases from V and 10 bases from J, the junction contained 9 bases not matched to a gene. The CDR3 has 15 amino acids. Germline loops: CDR1 ENHRY, CDR2 SYGVKD.

About this clonotype itself: This may be a read error: a much more frequent sequence differs by one nucleotide. This chain connects TRBV10-3 to TRBJ2-5; 8 bases agree with TRBD1. This CDR3 has 13 amino acids. Germline V lookup: CDR1 ENHRY, CDR2 SYGVKD. CDR3 region: CAISESDRETRYF. CDR3 nucleotides: TGTGCCATCAGTGAGTCGGACAGGGAGACCCGGTACTTC.

This clonotype was recorded at least ten times. The chain joins TRBV12-3 or TRBV12-4 to TRBJ2-7, with unresolved D. V gave up 6 bases and J gave up 0 bases, with 12 bases separating them. This CDR3 has 14 amino acids. CDR3 DNA: TGTGCCAGCAGCCACAGACATCCCTCCTACGAGCAGTACTTC. It specifies CASSHRHPSYEQYF.

The sample holds many counts of this clonotype. This chain connects TRBV29-1 to TRBJ2-5; the D gene is possibly TRBD2 (5 bases). The CDR3 sequence is 12 residues long. From germline, CDR1 is SQVTM and CDR2 ANQGSEA. Trimming pared 7 bases from V and 5 bases from J, leaving 14 bases between. The DNA for the CDR3 is TGCAGCGCCGTGAGAGGGTACGAGACCCAGTACTTC. It is translated as CSAVRGYETQYF.

As concerns this clonotype: A single base separates this from a much larger clone, so it may be a read error. The V call is TRBV20-1, the J call TRBJ2-5, with 14 bases aligning to TRBD2. The germline V gene has CDR1 DFQATT and CDR2 SNEGSKA (reference sequence). This CDR3 region has 17 residues. CDR3 bases: TGCAGTGCTAGCTCAAGGGGACTAGCGGGGGTACAAGAGGCCCAGTACTTC. Translation gives CSASSRGLAGVQEAQYF.

This clonotype has a count of ten or more. The rearrangement uses TRBV6-1 and TRBJ2-2, with TRBD1 matching over 7 bases. The CDR3 sequence is 16 residues long. In germline, CDR1 is MNHNS, CDR2 SASEGT. V lost 6 bases and J lost 0; bases outside the gene matches: 7. This CDR3 is CASRPPGQSNTGELFF. The CDR3 DNA follows: TGTGCCAGCAGGCCCCCGGGACAGTCGAACACCGGGGAGCTGTTTTTT.

Concerning this clonotype itself: A much bigger clone sits one base away, suggesting this may be a read error. The chain is built from TRBV7-2 and TRBJ2-1, with D tentatively TRBD1 or TRBD2 (5 bases each). The germline gives CDR1 SGHTA, CDR2 FQGNSA. This CDR3 comprises 15 residues. CDR3 amino acids: CASSWDASSYKEQFF. The CDR3 region has the DNA TGTGCCAGCAGCTGGGACGCCAGCTCCTACAAGGAGCAGTTCTTC.

Many counts were recorded for this clonotype. J is TRBJ1-1 and V is TRBV29-1; 9 bases match TRBD1. The CDR3 is 13 residues long. In germline, CDR1 is SQVTM, CDR2 ANQGSEA. Trimming took 6 bases from V and 2 from J; bases not matched to a gene: 4. CDR3 loop: CSVEDRGNTEAFF. The CDR3 nucleotides read TGCAGCGTGGAGGACAGGGGAAACACTGAAGCTTTCTTT. Complete variable domain (other parts from reference TRBV29-1 and TRBJ1-1): SAVISQKPSRDICQRGTSLTIQCQVDSQVTMMFWYRQQPGQSLTLIATANQGSEATYESGFVIDKFPISRPNLTFSTLTVSNMSPEDSSIYLCSVEDRGNTEAFFGQGTRLTVV.

Details on this clonotype: A single base is all that separates this from a far larger clone, so a read error is likely. V is TRBV7-8 and J is TRBJ2-1, with D possibly being TRBD2 (5 bases). The CDR3 contains 14 residues. CDR1 is SGHVS and CDR2 is FQNEAQ in the germline V gene. The CDR3 DNA reads as TGTGCCGGCAGCTCCCCGAGGGCGTACAATGAGCAGTTCTTC. It codes for CAGSSPRAYNEQFF.

In this sample, this clonotype turned up many times. The CDR3 bases are TGTGCCAGCAGCTCAGCGACAGGGACCAACACTGAAGCTTTCTTT. Protein product: CASSSATGTNTEAFF. V gene TRBV11-2 combines with J gene TRBJ1-1; TRBD1 matches at 7 bases. Germline trimming cut 4 bases from V and 2 bases from J; bases unmatched to any gene: 7. CDR3 length: 15 amino acids. The germline V gene has CDR1 SGHAT and CDR2 FQNNGV.

This clonotype showed up just a few times. The rearrangement links TRBV7-9 to TRBJ2-7; D is uncertain. CDR3 length: 12 residues. Deletions cut 1 base from V and 4 bases from J, with 5 bases between. The germline CDR1 and CDR2 sequences are SEHNR and FQNEAQ (reference sequence). CDR3 sequence reads: CASSLVQYEQYF. For the CDR3, the DNA is TGTGCCAGCAGCTTAGTGCAATACGAGCAGTACTTC.